The 9 T cell receptor beta chains in this list originate from one sample, sequenced in a study of response to subunit inactivated influenza vaccine. TCRdb redid the calling of the RT-PCR reads with MiXCR, one entry per CDR3 protein. The table shows a few hundred thousand distinct CDR3 sequences, with around a fifth occurring only once. This specimen consisted of PBMCs from blood, obtained less than 22 months after vaccination. The receptors originated from a man aged 50-75 years who received an inactivated influenza vaccine.

This clonotype was seen many times. The chain has TRBV7-9 and TRBJ1-2; D call uncertain. Germline CDR1 reads SEHNR; CDR2 reads FQNEAQ (reference sequence). Trimming shortened V by 5 bases and J by 3 bases, and 13 bases separated the two germline ends. CDR3 length: 14 amino acids. Written as DNA, the CDR3 is TGTGCCAGCAGCGACGAAACGGTGTACTATGGCTACACCTTC. Amino acid sequence: CASSDETVYYGYTF.

This clonotype was seen only a few times. V is TRBV6-5 and J is TRBJ1-5; D remains ambiguous. The CDR3 totals 15 residues. V was clipped by 4 bases and J by 0 bases, with 10 bases between them. CDR1 is MNHEY, CDR2 SVGAGI, per germline. For the CDR3, the DNA is TGTGCCAGCAGTTCGGCCGGTTATAGCAATCAGCCCCAGCATTTT. The encoded protein is CASSSAGYSNQPQHF.

This clonotype was observed a few times. The V gene is TRBV28, the J gene TRBJ2-2, with no clear D. In germline, CDR1 is MDHEN, CDR2 SYDVKM. The CDR3 consists of 13 residues. Trimming shortened V by 5 bases and J by 7 bases, and 11 bases separated the two germline ends. CDR3: CASSRTVRGELFF. CDR3 nucleotides: TGTGCCAGCAGTCGAACAGTTCGCGGGGAGCTGTTTTTT.

This clonotype was observed a few times. This chain connects TRBV14 to TRBJ1-6; 8 positions agree with TRBD1. The CDR3 loop spans 16 amino acids. CDR1 and CDR2 (germline): SGHDN, FVKESK. Trimming at V came to 5 bases and at J to 6 bases, leaving 9 bases not matched to a gene. CDR3 nucleotide sequence: TGTGCCAGCAGCACCCGCTCTGGACAGGGTAATTCACCCCTCCACTTT. As protein: CASSTRSGQGNSPLHF.

This clonotype came up many times. The chain links TRBV20-1 to TRBJ1-6; TRBD1 is a possible D gene (5 bases). Germline V lookup: CDR1 DFQATT, CDR2 SNEGSKA (reference sequence). Trimming removed 0 bases from V and 8 bases from J, with 14 bases in between. This CDR3 contains 15 residues. CDR3 sequence reads: CSARDLRSGDSPLHF. In DNA form, the CDR3 reads TGCAGTGCTAGAGATCTGAGGTCGGGGGATTCACCCCTCCACTTT.

There are a few counts of this clonotype. This chain joins TRBV6-1 and TRBJ2-5; TRBD2 matches at 8 bases. Germline CDR1 MNHNS, CDR2 SASEGT. The CDR3 has 16 residues. J gave up 7 bases and V 6 bases, and 16 bases lay outside the gene matches. The CDR3 here is CASSPVNAGGVGTQYF. CDR3 DNA sequence: TGTGCCAGCAGCCCCGTAAATGCGGGAGGAGTGGGGACCCAGTACTTC.

This clonotype was seen at least ten times. The V gene is TRBV7-8, the J gene TRBJ1-1, with D unresolved. The germline V gene encodes CDR1 SGHVS and CDR2 FQNEAQ. The CDR3 runs 14 residues. Trimming took off 5 bases at V and 1 base at J, with 11 bases between the two ends. CDR3 DNA: TGTGCCAGCAGCCCCTTCGGGCAGAACACTGAAGCTTTCTTT. Its protein is CASSPFGQNTEAFF.

V and J are TRBV7-9 and TRBJ1-5; possible D gene TRBD1, 6 bases. CDR1 is SEHNR, CDR2 FQNEAQ, per germline (reference sequence). The length of the CDR3 is 14 residues. Trimming took off 5 bases at V and 3 bases at J, with 11 bases between the two ends. The CDR3 DNA reads as TGTGCCAGCAGCGCACAGGGTACCAATCAGCCCCAGCATTTT. It is translated as CASSAQGTNQPQHF.

V is TRBV20-1 and J is TRBJ2-3; 8 bases are a match to TRBD1. Germline V gives CDR1 DFQATT, CDR2 SNEGSKA (reference sequence). V dropped 0 bases and J dropped 4; count of bases not matched to a gene: 9. This CDR3 contains 16 residues. The CDR3, as DNA: TGCAGTGCTAGAGACCCGGTACAGGGGGACGCAGATACGCAGTATTTT. It specifies CSARDPVQGDADTQYF.